This T cell receptor beta chain was documented in a study of blood T cell repertoires in COVID-19. At the level of the study: T cells, B-cell-depleted T cells, or PBMCs provided the cDNA or gDNA that served as material.

Grouping used clinical history reported by participants in a survey and questionnaire. Per the original data handling: Cell counts per sample came from amplifying reference gene primers. The method was immunoSEQ multiplex PCR; TCRdb's version includes in-frame clones alone and lacks a portion of them. V and J calls and clone size come straight from that table; D and trimming were deduced from the DNA. The sample includes over 200,000 clones, 80% to 90% of them seen just once. The germline CDR1 and CDR2 sequences are SQVTM and ANQGSEA. Trimming removed 4 bases from V and 2 bases from J, with 8 bases in between. The CDR3 length is 13 residues.

This TCR was sampled from a man aged 30 to 39 who had recovered from COVID-19. The chain employs TRBV29-1 and TRBJ2-2; D unresolved. The sequenced sample was PBMCs or T cells enriched from blood (not recorded which). The CDR3 here is CSVGQANTGELFF. The DNA for the CDR3 is TGCAGCGTTGGGCAGGCAAACACCGGGGAGCTGTTTTTT.